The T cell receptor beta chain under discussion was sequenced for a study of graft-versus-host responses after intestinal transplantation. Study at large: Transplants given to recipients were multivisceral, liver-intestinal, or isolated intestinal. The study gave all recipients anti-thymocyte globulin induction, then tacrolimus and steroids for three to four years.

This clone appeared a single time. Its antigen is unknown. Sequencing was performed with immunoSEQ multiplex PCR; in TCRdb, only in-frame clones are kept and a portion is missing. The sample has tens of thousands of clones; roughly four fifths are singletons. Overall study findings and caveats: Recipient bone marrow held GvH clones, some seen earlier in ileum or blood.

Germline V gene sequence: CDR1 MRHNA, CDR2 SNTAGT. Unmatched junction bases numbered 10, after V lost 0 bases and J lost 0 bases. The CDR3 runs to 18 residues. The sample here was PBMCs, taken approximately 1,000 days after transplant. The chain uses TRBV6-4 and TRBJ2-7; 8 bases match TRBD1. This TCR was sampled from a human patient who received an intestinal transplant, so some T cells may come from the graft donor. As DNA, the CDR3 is TGTGCCAGCAGTGACTCGAGTGGGGACAGGCCTTGCTCCTACGAGCAGTACTTC. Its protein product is CASSDSSGDRPCSYEQYF.